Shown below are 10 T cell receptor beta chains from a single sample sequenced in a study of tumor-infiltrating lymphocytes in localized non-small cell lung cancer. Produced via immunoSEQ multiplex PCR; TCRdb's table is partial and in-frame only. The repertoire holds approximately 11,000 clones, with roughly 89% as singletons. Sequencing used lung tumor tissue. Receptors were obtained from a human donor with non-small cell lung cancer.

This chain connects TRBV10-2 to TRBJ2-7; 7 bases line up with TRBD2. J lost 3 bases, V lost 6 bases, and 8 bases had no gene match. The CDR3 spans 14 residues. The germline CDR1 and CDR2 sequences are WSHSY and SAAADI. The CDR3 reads CASSAGTNSYEQYF. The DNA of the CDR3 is TGCGCCAGCAGCGCCGGGACTAACAGCTACGAGCAGTACTTC.

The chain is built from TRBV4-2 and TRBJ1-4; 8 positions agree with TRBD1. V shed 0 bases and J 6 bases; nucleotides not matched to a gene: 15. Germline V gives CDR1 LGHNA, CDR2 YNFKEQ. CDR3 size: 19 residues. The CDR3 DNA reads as TGTGCCAGCAGCCAAGATTTAGGACAGGGCTTCAATTCCGATGAAAAACTGTTTTTT. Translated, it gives CASSQDLGQGFNSDEKLFF.

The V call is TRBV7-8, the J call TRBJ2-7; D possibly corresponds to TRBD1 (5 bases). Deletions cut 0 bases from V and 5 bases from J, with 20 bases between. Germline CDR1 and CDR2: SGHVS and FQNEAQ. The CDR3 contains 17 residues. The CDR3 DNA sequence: TGTGCCAGCAGCTTAGCCCTCGGCAGGGTTGGCCCCAACGAGCAGTACTTC. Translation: CASSLALGRVGPNEQYF. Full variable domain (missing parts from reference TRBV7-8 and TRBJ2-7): GAGVSQSPRYKVAKRGQDVALRCDPISGHVSLFWYQQALGQGPEFLTYFQNEAQLDKSGLPSDRFFAERPEGSVSTLKIQRTQQEDSAVYLCASSLALGRVGPNEQYFGPGTRLTVT.

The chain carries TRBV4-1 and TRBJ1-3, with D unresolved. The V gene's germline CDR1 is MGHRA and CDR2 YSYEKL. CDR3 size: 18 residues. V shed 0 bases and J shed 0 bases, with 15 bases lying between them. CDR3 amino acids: CASSQDPHTGSSGNTIYF. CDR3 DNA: TGCGCCAGCAGCCAAGATCCCCATACGGGCAGCTCTGGAAACACCATATATTTT.

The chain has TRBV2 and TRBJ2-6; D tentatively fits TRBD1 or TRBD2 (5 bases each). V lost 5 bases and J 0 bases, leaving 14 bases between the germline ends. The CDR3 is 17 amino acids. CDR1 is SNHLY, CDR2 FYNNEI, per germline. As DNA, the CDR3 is TGTGCCAGCAGTTACGGGGCTTCGATCTCTGGGGCCAACGTCCTGACTTTC. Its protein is CASSYGASISGANVLTF.

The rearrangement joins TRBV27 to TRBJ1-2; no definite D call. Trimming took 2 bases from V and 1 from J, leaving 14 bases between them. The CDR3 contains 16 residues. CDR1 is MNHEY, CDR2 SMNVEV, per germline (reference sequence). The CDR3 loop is CASSLQSDWRNYGYTF. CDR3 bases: TGTGCCAGCAGTTTACAGTCAGATTGGCGTAACTATGGCTACACCTTC.

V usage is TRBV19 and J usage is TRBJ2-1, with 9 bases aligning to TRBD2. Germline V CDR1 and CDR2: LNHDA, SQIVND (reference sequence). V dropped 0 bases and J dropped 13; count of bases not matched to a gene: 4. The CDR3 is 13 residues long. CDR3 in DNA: TGTGCCAGTAGTATAGATTTAGCGGGGGCCCAGTTCTTC. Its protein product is CASSIDLAGAQFF.

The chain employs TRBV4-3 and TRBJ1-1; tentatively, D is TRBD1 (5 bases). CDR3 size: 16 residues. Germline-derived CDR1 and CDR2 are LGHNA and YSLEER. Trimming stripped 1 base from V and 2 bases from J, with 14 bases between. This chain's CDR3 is CASSQAGGGSNTEAFF. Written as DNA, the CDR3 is TGCGCCAGCAGCCAAGCCGGGGGGGGTTCAAACACTGAAGCTTTCTTT.

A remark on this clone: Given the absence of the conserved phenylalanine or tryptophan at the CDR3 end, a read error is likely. In DNA form, the CDR3 reads TGTGCCAGCAGTTCAGGACTAGCGGGAGGAGGGCAGTACCTC. Its protein product is CASSSGLAGGGQYL. The genes are TRBV7-6 and TRBJ2-7, with TRBD2 identical over 14 bases. The CDR3 is 14 amino acids. The germline CDR1 and CDR2 sequences are SGHVS and FNYEAQ. V gave up 6 bases and J gave up 9 bases; unmatched junction bases: 7.

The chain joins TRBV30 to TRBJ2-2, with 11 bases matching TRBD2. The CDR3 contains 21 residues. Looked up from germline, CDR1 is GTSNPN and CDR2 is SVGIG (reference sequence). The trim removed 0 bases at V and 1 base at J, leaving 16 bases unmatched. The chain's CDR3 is CAWSVRVLAGGIARNTGELFF. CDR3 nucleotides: TGTGCCTGGAGTGTACGAGTCCTAGCGGGAGGCATAGCCCGGAACACCGGGGAGCTGTTTTTT. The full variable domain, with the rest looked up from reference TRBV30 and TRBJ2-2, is SQTIHQWPATLVQPVGSPLSLECTVEGTSNPNLYWYRQAAGRGLQLLFYSVGIGQISSEVPQNLSASRPQDRQFILSSKKLLLSDSGFYLCAWSVRVLAGGIARNTGELFFGEGSRLTVL.